In this sample, the clone carrying this TCR beta chain turned up many times. The data are from a study of CD8+CD57+ T cells in acquired aplastic anemia. Study in general: Yields of DNA that came from sorted CD4+ and CD8+ cells averaged 3.2 ug.

This CDR3 is built from 13 residues. The germline V gene has CDR1 SGHDN and CDR2 FVKESK. Trimming shortened V by 1 base and J by 14 bases, and 12 bases separated the two germline ends. CDR3 and TCR beta VDJ profiling relied on a genomic DNA template. TCRdb reprocessed the reads with MiXCR, giving one entry per CDR3 protein. Of 150,000 to 200,000 distinct CDR3 sequences in the sample, around 45% were seen once. The TCR sequence derives from a human donor in good health. The sample was sorted CD4+, CD8+, or CD8+CD57+ T cells (not recorded which) from PBMCs. The J gene is TRBJ1-6, the V gene TRBV14; D gene unclear. The CDR3 sequence: CASSQGAFSALHF. The CDR3 coding sequence is TGTGCCAGCAGCCAAGGCGCATTTTCGGCCCTCCACTTT.